The clone carrying this T cell receptor (beta chain) occurred many times. The antigen is not known. This CDR3 has 13 amino acids. Trimming left V 5 bases short and J 6 bases short, with 14 bases between. This sample stems from a study of T-cell reconstitution after alpha-beta-depleted transplantation in children. Study results and limitations: Alpha-beta T cells about two months after transplant reportedly derived from several hundred expanded graft clones. Surviving recipient T cells and thymic progenitors produced the high day-60 TCRbeta diversity seen in some patients.

Preparation of the TCRbeta library used unique molecular identifiers. Via MiXCR, TCRdb re-called the PCR reads, giving one row per CDR3 protein. The table shows hundreds of thousands of distinct CDR3 sequences, with 25% occurring only once. This TCR was recovered from a girl aged 2 to 10 with Fanconi anemia, due to receive a stem cell transplant. Sample: PBMCs, taken before TCRalphabeta/CD19-depleted stem cell transplant. The chain recombines TRBV12-3 or TRBV12-4 with TRBJ2-7; perhaps TRBD2 as D (6 bases). The CDR3 sequence is CASSPRRGVEQYF. The CDR3 nucleotides read TGTGCCAGCAGTCCGAGGCGGGGAGTCGAGCAGTACTTC.